A selection of T cell receptor beta chains follows, all from one sample in a study of control samples from healthy donors and cancer patients. Assay: immunoSEQ multiplex PCR; the TCRdb copy retains only in-frame clones and omits some. The data show 94,000 or so clones, 70% to 85% seen once. The sample comprised PBMCs. Every receptor here comes from a man in his 70s with lung cancer. Both conserved end residues are part of each CDR3. Each record gives: V gene, J gene, clone size, D gene, CDR3 DNA, CDR3 protein. The D gene is left open where the match is weak. Part of the rows lack a size; the others show once, few, many or a class for expanded clones.

TRBV5-5	TRBJ2-7	.	TRBD1	TGTGCCAGCAGCCCCACCCCCACCGGGACAGTGGCCTACGAGCAGTACTTC	CASSPTPTGTVAYEQYF
TRBV18	TRBJ2-1	.	TRBD2	TGTGCCAGCTCACCCCCCTTGCGGGGGAGAATCAATGAGCAGTTCTTC	CASSPPLRGRINEQFF
TRBV6-6	TRBJ1-3	few	TRBD1	TGTGCCAGCAGGCCGACAGGGTATGGAAACACCATATATTTT	CASRPTGYGNTIYF
TRBV30	TRBJ2-5	.	.	TGTGCCTGGACACAGGGTCAAGAGACCCAGTACTTC	CAWTQGQETQYF
TRBV5-1	TRBJ1-1	few	.	TGCGCCAGCAGCGTGGGGGTCGGGAGGGCTAGCACTGAAGCTTTCTTT	CASSVGVGRASTEAFF
TRBV5-1	TRBJ1-2	.	.	TGCGCCAGCAGGCCAGCAGCATCGGACTATGGCTACACCTTC	CASRPAASDYGYTF
TRBV19	TRBJ1-6	.	TRBD1	TGTGCCAGTAGTATACCCCGGACAGGGGGTAATTCACCCCTCCACTTT	CASSIPRTGGNSPLHF
TRBV5-1	TRBJ2-3	.	TRBD2	TGCGCCAGCAGCTCCGGACTAGCGGGGGGTTTCTTCACAGATACGCAGTATTTT	CASSSGLAGGFFTDTQYF
TRBV30	TRBJ2-2	.	TRBD1	TGTGCCTGGATTCCGGGACAGATAAACACCGGGGAGCTGTTTTTT	CAWIPGQINTGELFF
TRBV24-1	TRBJ2-1	.	TRBD2	TGTGCCACCAGTGATCATACCGGGACTAGCGGGGGGGCCGGGAACAATGAGCAGTTCTTC	CATSDHTGTSGGAGNNEQFF
TRBV19	TRBJ2-3	.	.	TGTGCCAGTAGTATCACGGCAGTTAGCACAGATACGCAGTATTTT	CASSITAVSTDTQYF
TRBV18	TRBJ1-2	.	TRBD1	TGTGCCAGCTCTCTAGACAGGGTCCCTGGCTACACCTTC	CASSLDRVPGYTF
TRBV19	TRBJ1-2	once	.	TGTGCCAGTAGTCCCCAGGGGTATATTGGCTACACCTTC	CASSPQGYIGYTF
TRBV28	TRBJ1-1	.	TRBD1	TGTGCCAGCAGTTTGAACAGGGGGACTGAAGCTTTCTTT	CASSLNRGTEAFF
TRBV7-9	TRBJ1-2	.	.	TGTGCCAGCAGCTTAGGGGGAACTGGCTACACCTTC	CASSLGGTGYTF
TRBV30	TRBJ2-2	.	.	TGTGCCTCCCAGGCAGGGGCGAACACCGGGGAGCTGTTTTTT	CASQAGANTGELFF
TRBV3-1/TRBV3-2	TRBJ2-7	.	TRBD1	TGTGCCAGCAGCCAAGATCCCAGGGGGAACTACGAGCAGTACTTC	CASSQDPRGNYEQYF
TRBV10-1	TRBJ2-2	.	TRBD2	TGCGCCAGCAGTGAGGGGGGACTAGCGGGGGGCAGCGGGGAGCTGTTTTTT	CASSEGGLAGGSGELFF
TRBV6-4	TRBJ2-3	.	TRBD2	TGTGCCAGCAGTGCTAGCGGGGGTAAAGGAGATACGCAGTATTTT	CASSASGGKGDTQYF
TRBV28	TRBJ2-7	.	TRBD1	TGTGCCAGCAGTTTAGCTAGTGGACAGGGGTTTTCCGAGCAGTACTTC	CASSLASGQGFSEQYF
TRBV11-1	TRBJ1-2	.	.	TGTGCCAGCAGCTTATCCCAGGGCTATGGCTACACCTTC	CASSLSQGYGYTF
TRBV28	TRBJ2-7	.	TRBD1	TGTGCCAGCAGCTCGGCCGCGACAGGGGTCTACGAGCAGTACTTC	CASSSAATGVYEQYF
TRBV19	TRBJ1-2	.	.	TGTGCCAGTAGTCCCGGAGACAGGCGTAACTATGGCTACACCTTC	CASSPGDRRNYGYTF
TRBV19	TRBJ2-1	.	TRBD1	TGTGCCAGTAGTATGAGGGACAGGGGGCTACAGTTCTTC	CASSMRDRGLQFF
TRBV10-3	TRBJ1-2	.	TRBD1	TGTGCCGGCGGACAGGGCTATGGCTACACCTTC	CAGGQGYGYTF
TRBV10-3	TRBJ2-1	once	TRBD2	TGTGCCATCAGTGACGGGACTAGAGGGGCCGATGAGCAGTTCTTC	CAISDGTRGADEQFF
TRBV5-6	TRBJ1-2	.	.	TGTGCCAGCAGCGATCAGGGATATGGCTACACCTTC	CASSDQGYGYTF
TRBV15	TRBJ2-7	.	TRBD1	TGTGCCACCAGCAGAGATTCGGGACAGGGGAACGAGCAGTACTTC	CATSRDSGQGNEQYF
TRBV6-2/TRBV6-3	TRBJ1-5	.	.	TGTGCCAGCAGTCCGCGCCGGGCAGATAGCAATCAGCCCCAGCATTTT	CASSPRRADSNQPQHF
TRBV20-1	TRBJ1-2	.	.	TGCAGCCCTACAGGATCTGGCTACACCTTC	CSPTGSGYTF
TRBV24-1	TRBJ2-7	.	.	TGTGCCACCAGTGATCCTCGGACAGCCTCCTACGAGCAGTACTTC	CATSDPRTASYEQYF
TRBV4-3	TRBJ2-3	.	TRBD2	TGCGCCAGCAGCCCTAGCGGGGGGGCCCCCGATACGCAGTATTTT	CASSPSGGAPDTQYF
TRBV24-1	TRBJ1-1	.	.	TGTGCCACCAGTGATTCCAGGGATACTGAAGCTTTCTTT	CATSDSRDTEAFF
TRBV18	TRBJ2-3	.	.	TGTGCCAGCTCCCCCCCAGCGGCCCTCAGCACAGATACGCAGTATTTT	CASSPPAALSTDTQYF
TRBV7-2	TRBJ1-2	.	.	TGTGCCAGCAGCCCCCGGGGAGCGGGGGGCTACACCTTC	CASSPRGAGGYTF
TRBV6-5	TRBJ2-3	.	.	TGTGCCAGCCCAGGAGCCACAGATACGCAGTATTTT	CASPGATDTQYF
TRBV6-1	TRBJ2-5	.	.	TGTGCCAGCAGTGATGACTGGGGTGCAGAGACCCAGTACTTC	CASSDDWGAETQYF
TRBV30	TRBJ1-2	.	.	TGTGCCTGGAGTGTAAGGTCCAGGGAAGGCTACACCTTC	CAWSVRSREGYTF
TRBV2	TRBJ1-2	.	.	TGTGCCAGCAGTGAAAGGGGGGATAACTATGGCTACACCTTC	CASSERGDNYGYTF
TRBV7-8	TRBJ2-1	.	TRBD2	TGTGCCAGCAGCGCCTTCGTAGTGATAGCGGGACGGTCCTACAATGAGCAGTTCTTC	CASSAFVVIAGRSYNEQFF
TRBV18	TRBJ1-6	few	.	TGTGCCAGCTCAACAGCACAGGCAGGCCTTAATTCACCCCTCCACTTT	CASSTAQAGLNSPLHF
TRBV2	TRBJ2-7	.	TRBD1	TGTGCCAGCCGACCCGGGACAGGGGCCTACGAGCAGTACTTC	CASRPGTGAYEQYF
TRBV6-5	TRBJ1-1	.	.	TGTGCCAGCAGTTCCCTCACTGAAGCTTTCTTT	CASSSLTEAFF
TRBV14	TRBJ2-7	.	.	TGTGCCAGCAGCCTGCAGGGTGGCGAGCAGTACTTC	CASSLQGGEQYF
TRBV18	TRBJ2-3	.	.	TGTGCCAGCTCACCCGGACCCCTAGAGCCGTATTTT	CASSPGPLEPYF
TRBV7-9	TRBJ2-2	.	TRBD1	TGTGCCAGCAGCTTGGACAGGCCCCCTAACGGGGAGCTGTTTTTT	CASSLDRPPNGELFF
TRBV30	TRBJ1-3	few	.	TGTGCCTGGGGTGGGGGTGCTGGAAACACCATATATTTT	CAWGGGAGNTIYF
TRBV19	TRBJ1-2	once	.	TGTGCCGTTAGGGACGTCGGCTACACCTTC	CAVRDVGYTF
TRBV18	TRBJ2-3	.	.	TGTGCCAGCTCACTTAAAACCGGGCTGGATACGCAGTATTTT	CASSLKTGLDTQYF
TRBV27	TRBJ1-2	.	.	TGTGCCAGCAGTTTTGGGGGGCGGTATGGCTACACCTTC	CASSFGGRYGYTF
TRBV6-5	TRBJ2-7	once	TRBD2	TGTGCCAGCCAAGTAGCGGGGGGCTCCTACGAGCAGTACTTC	CASQVAGGSYEQYF
TRBV7-9	TRBJ2-4	.	.	TGTGCCAGCAGCTTAGCGGAGGGAATTCGCATTCAGTACTTC	CASSLAEGIRIQYF
TRBV10-1	TRBJ2-7	.	.	TGCGCCAGCAGTGAAGTACAGGGAATATGGTCCTACGAGCAGTACTTC	CASSEVQGIWSYEQYF
TRBV28	TRBJ1-2	.	TRBD1	TGTGCCAGCAGTTCCGGGGACAGCTTTGGGCATGGCTACACCTTC	CASSSGDSFGHGYTF
TRBV9	TRBJ1-1	.	.	TGTGCCAGCAGCGTAGGGGGATTCGAGCCTGAAGCTTTCTTT	CASSVGGFEPEAFF
TRBV11-2	TRBJ2-3	.	.	TGTGCCAGCAGCCACGGGGCAGATACGCAGTATTTT	CASSHGADTQYF